What follows are 10 T cell receptor beta chains derived from one specimen sequenced in a study of T cells after posttransplantation cyclophosphamide. Busulfan-fludarabine conditioning, marrow transplant, and cyclophosphamide on days +3 and +4 were administered. The assay was immunoSEQ multiplex PCR, and TCRdb's table has in-frame clones only and misses some. The sample holds roughly 10,000 clones, and no clone turns up only once. Sequencing used PBMCs, obtained after allogeneic stem cell transplant with posttransplant cyclophosphamide. The receptors derive from a female patient aged 35-55 years who received an allogeneic stem cell transplant from a related donor, was CMV-positive, and had no GVHD. Some T cells may be provided by the graft donor.

This clone occurred many times. CDR3: CASSQLQGQYQPQHF. CDR3 DNA: TGTGCCAGCAGTCAATTACAGGGTCAGTATCAGCCCCAGCATTTT. J is TRBJ1-5 and V is TRBV2; a weak D match, TRBD1 (6 bases). The germline V and J ends were trimmed by 5 bases and 5 bases, with 16 bases remaining between them. The germline gives CDR1 SNHLY, CDR2 FYNNEI. The CDR3 is 15 residues long. Variable domain in full (rest from reference TRBV2 and TRBJ1-5): EPEVTQTPSHQVTQMGQEVILRCVPISNHLYFYWYRQILGQKVEFLVSFYNNEISEKSEIFDDQFSVERPDGSNFTLKIRSTKLEDSAMYFCASSQLQGQYQPQHFGDGTRLSIL.

The sample holds many counts of this clone. This chain connects TRBV2 to TRBJ2-2, with D perhaps TRBD2 (5 bases). Germline CDR1 is SNHLY and CDR2 is FYNNEI. V was clipped by 10 bases and J by 2 bases, with 14 bases between them. The length of the CDR3 is 14 residues. CDR3 amino acids: CAKRRQVNTGELFF. The CDR3 DNA reads TGTGCCAAACGGAGGCAGGTCAACACCGGGGAGCTGTTTTTT.

This clone was detected ten times or more. The chain links TRBV15 to TRBJ2-7, with 9 bases that match TRBD1. This CDR3 has 13 residues. The V gene's germline CDR1 is LNHNV and CDR2 YYDKDF (reference sequence). The V gene end was trimmed by 3 bases and the J gene end by 3 bases; junction bases not matched to a gene: 0. In DNA form, the CDR3 reads TGTGCCACCAGCAGGACAGGGGGCTACGAGCAGTACTTC. It specifies CATSRTGGYEQYF.

This clone was seen a few times. The chain recombines TRBV10-3 with TRBJ2-5, with D tentatively TRBD1 (6 bases). V was clipped by 3 bases and J by 5 bases, with 13 bases between them. Looked up from germline, CDR1 is ENHRY and CDR2 is SYGVKD. The CDR3 totals 14 residues. The CDR3 nucleotides read TGTGCCATCAGTGAAGGGGGACGCCCCGAGACCCAGTACTTC. Its protein product is CAISEGGRPETQYF.

This clone has ten or more counts. V usage is TRBV12-5 and J usage is TRBJ2-7; 9 bases fit TRBD1. Germline V gives CDR1 LGHNT, CDR2 FRNRAP. V lost 7 bases, J lost 4 bases, and 8 bases stayed unmatched. The CDR3 totals 14 residues. In DNA form, the CDR3 reads TGTGCTAGTGATACCGGGACAGGGCTTTACGAGCAGTACTTC. It yields the protein CASDTGTGLYEQYF.

Many counts were recorded for this clone. Here the CDR3 reads CASSFQGFGTDTQYF. In DNA form, the CDR3 reads TGTGCCAGCAGCTTTCAGGGATTCGGCACAGATACGCAGTATTTT. The rearrangement links TRBV7-2 to TRBJ2-3; D is possibly TRBD1 (5 bases). This CDR3 region has 15 residues. The V gene lost 3 bases and the J gene lost 1 base, with 11 bases spanning the gap. CDR1 is SGHTA, CDR2 FQGNSA, per germline. Combining the CDR3 with reference TRBV7-2 and TRBJ2-3 gives the whole variable domain GAGVSQSPSNKVTEKGKDVELRCDPISGHTALYWYRQSLGQGLEFLIYFQGNSAPDKSGLPSDRFSAERTGGSVSTLTIQRTQQEDSAVYLCASSFQGFGTDTQYFGPGTRLTVL.

The sample holds many counts of this clone. V usage is TRBV6-4 and J usage is TRBJ2-1; 13 nucleotides match TRBD2. The J segment lost 3 bases and the V segment lost 2 bases, leaving 10 bases of the junction unmatched. This CDR3 is 19 amino acids long. CDR1 and CDR2 from the germline V gene are MRHNA and SNTAGT. The DNA for the CDR3 is TGTGCCAGCAGTGACCCCATTAAAACTAGCGGGGGGGACTACAATGAGCAGTTCTTC. As protein: CASSDPIKTSGGDYNEQFF.

This clone was picked up many times. The chain joins TRBV5-1 to TRBJ2-7; 9 positions match TRBD1. Germline V CDR1 and CDR2: SGHRS, YFSETQ. With V trimmed by 3 bases and J by 7 bases, 20 bases remained unmatched. The CDR3 consists of 18 residues. The CDR3 nucleotides are TGCGCCAGCAGCTCGGGGTTACTAACAGGGGGCGCGAGGAGGGAGCAGTACTTC. Protein product: CASSSGLLTGGARREQYF.

This clone was seen at least ten times. The rearrangement uses TRBV11-1 and TRBJ1-2; D call uncertain. The CDR3 has 15 residues. CDR1 is SGHAT and CDR2 is FQDESV in the germline V gene (reference sequence). Deletions cut 5 bases from V and 6 bases from J, with 19 bases between. The DNA of the CDR3 is TGTGCCAGCAGCCTCCGGAGGACTTTACTGAATGGCTACACCTTC. Its translation: CASSLRRTLLNGYTF.

V gene TRBV5-1 combines with J gene TRBJ1-2, with 9 positions matching TRBD1. This CDR3 contains 15 residues. CDR1 and CDR2 from the germline V gene are SGHRS and YFSETQ. J was trimmed by 5 bases and V by 5 bases; bases with no gene match: 10. CDR3 coding DNA: TGCGCCAGCAGTCTTCCGGGACAGGGCGGGTATGGCTACACCTTC. Protein sequence: CASSLPGQGGYGYTF.